Following are 23 T cell receptor beta chains from one sample sequenced in a study of T cell changes during pregnancy in multiple sclerosis. Only in-frame clones appear in the TCRdb table, and some are missing; sequencing was by immunoSEQ multiplex PCR. The repertoire has some 29,000 clones, approximately 90% of them found once; the top ten carry more than 5%. The starting material was CD8+ T cells from peripheral blood mononuclear cells, obtained before pregnancy. These TCRs come from a female donor with multiple sclerosis, enrolled in a pregnancy study.

The rearrangement uses TRBV5-5 and TRBJ2-1; 7 positions agree with TRBD2. Looked up from germline, CDR1 is SGHKS and CDR2 is YYEKEE (reference sequence). This CDR3 contains 13 residues. With V trimmed by 4 bases and J by 7 bases, 5 bases remained unmatched. CDR3 sequence reads: CASSMGGRNEQFF. In DNA form, the CDR3 reads TGTGCCAGCAGCATGGGAGGGAGGAATGAGCAGTTCTTC.

Comments on this clone: Given the absence of the conserved phenylalanine or tryptophan at the CDR3 end, a read error is likely. It is unclear where the CDR3 begins or ends on the DNA, so no DNA is shown, and the CDR3 is as TCRdb lists it. This chain uses TRBV19 with TRBJ1-1; the D segment call TRBD1 is taken from the table without a DNA check. The CDR3 adds up to 10 amino acids, both ends counted. Germline V CDR1 and CDR2: LNHDA, SQIVND (reference sequence). CDR3 protein: CASGRQQLTP.

The chain carries TRBV27 and TRBJ2-7, with 7 bases that match TRBD1. The V and J ends lost 3 bases and 4 bases, in that order; junction bases with no gene match: 3. This CDR3 has 13 residues. Germline CDR1 is MNHEY and CDR2 is SMNVEV (reference sequence). In DNA, the CDR3 is TGTGCCAGCAGTTTCGGACAGGCATACGAGCAGTACTTC. This encodes CASSFGQAYEQYF.

The gene calls are TRBV5-1 and TRBJ2-7; D unresolved. Between the trimmed V and J ends, which lost 0 bases and 6 bases, there was a span of 13 bases. This CDR3 has 14 residues. Germline lookup yields CDR1 SGHRS and CDR2 YFSETQ. CDR3 loop: CASSLGDSSVEQYF. In nucleotides, the CDR3 is TGCGCCAGCAGCTTGGGCGACTCTTCGGTCGAGCAGTACTTC.

This clone appeared once. The chain's CDR3 is CSVHNAQEAFF. CDR3 bases: TGCAGTGTTCATAACGCCCAGGAAGCTTTCTTT. The rearrangement joins TRBV20-1 to TRBJ1-1, with D uncertain. The CDR3 is 11 residues long. Germline V gives CDR1 DFQATT, CDR2 SNEGSKA (reference sequence). Trimming took off 7 bases at V and 8 bases at J, with 14 bases between the two ends.

The V call is TRBV11-3, the J call TRBJ2-1; 7 positions agree with TRBD1. CDR3 length: 15 residues. With V trimmed by 0 bases and J by 4 bases, 3 bases remained unmatched. The germline V gene encodes CDR1 SGHNT and CDR2 YENEEA. In DNA form, the CDR3 reads TGTGCCAGCAGCTTAGATTGGGACAGATACAATGAGCAGTTCTTC. Translated: CASSLDWDRYNEQFF.

The chain couples TRBV4-3 to TRBJ1-1, with TRBD1 matching over 8 bases. CDR1 and CDR2 from the germline V gene are LGHNA and YSLEER. There are 15 residues in the CDR3. Trimming removed 3 bases from V and 4 bases from J; junction bases left unmatched: 7. The CDR3 spells CASSQIQGVFTEAFF. In nucleotides, the CDR3 is TGCGCCAGCAGCCAGATACAGGGGGTTTTCACTGAAGCTTTCTTT.

Only one count was recorded for this clone. The genes are TRBV12-5 and TRBJ2-7; 10 bases line up with TRBD2. Germline V gives CDR1 LGHNT, CDR2 FRNRAP. V trimming: 0 bases; J trimming: 1 base; junction bases outside the gene matches: 6. This CDR3 has 17 amino acids. CDR3 amino acids: CASGLVRTSGLSYEQYF. In nucleotides, the CDR3 is TGTGCTAGTGGTTTGGTACGGACTAGCGGACTATCCTACGAGCAGTACTTC.

The chain employs TRBV27 and TRBJ2-7; 7 nucleotides align to TRBD1. The germline CDR1 and CDR2 sequences are MNHEY and SMNVEV (reference sequence). There are 13 residues in the CDR3. Trimming took 5 bases from V and 3 from J; bases not matched to a gene: 4. The CDR3 sequence is CASSRDSRYEQYF. Written as DNA, the CDR3 is TGTGCCAGCAGTCGGGACAGTCGCTACGAGCAGTACTTC.

This sequence joins TRBV6-1 and TRBJ2-5, with 7 bases that match TRBD1. Germline loops: CDR1 MNHNS, CDR2 SASEGT. This CDR3 has 13 amino acids. J lost 4 bases, V lost 10 bases, and 9 bases had no gene match. The CDR3 coding sequence is TGTGCCATCGGCGGCAGGGGGTCAGAGACCCAGTACTTC. It specifies CAIGGRGSETQYF.

The rearrangement links TRBV7-9 to TRBJ1-1, with D unresolved. The CDR3 contains 17 residues. V gave up 5 bases and J gave up 1 base, with 20 bases separating them. Germline assignment: CDR1 SEHNR and CDR2 FQNEAQ (reference sequence). The CDR3 DNA reads TGTGCCAGCAGCCTCGGGTTTCCAAAATACCCGAACACTGAAGCTTTCTTT. Translated, it gives CASSLGFPKYPNTEAFF.

The chain couples TRBV19 to TRBJ2-1, with a weak D call TRBD2 (6 bases). The germline V and J ends were trimmed by 7 bases and 3 bases, with 10 bases remaining between them. Germline V gene lookup returns CDR1 LNHDA and CDR2 SQIVND (reference sequence). CDR3 length: 13 amino acids. CDR3 DNA sequence: TGTGCCAGTAAGGAGACTAGCTACAATGAGCAGTTCTTC. It is translated as CASKETSYNEQFF.

This clone was detected only a few times. V usage is TRBV4-2 and J usage is TRBJ2-1; 10 nucleotides agree with TRBD2. Germline values: CDR1 LGHNA, CDR2 YNFKEQ. The length of the CDR3 is 16 residues. J lost 3 bases, V lost 0 bases, and 2 bases had no gene match. The CDR3 here is CASSQDASGSYNEQFF. The CDR3 nucleotides read TGTGCCAGCAGCCAAGATGCTAGCGGGAGCTACAATGAGCAGTTCTTC.

The chain is built from TRBV5-4 and TRBJ2-7; TRBD1 matches at 7 bases. V shed 4 bases, J shed 2 bases, and the junction held 6 bases outside the gene matches. There are 14 residues in the CDR3. Germline CDR1 and CDR2: SGHNT and YYREEE (reference sequence). The CDR3 DNA follows: TGTGCCAGCAGCCTCGACAGGGAGACCTACGAGCAGTACTTC. Translating gives CASSLDRETYEQYF.

J is TRBJ2-5 and V is TRBV4-1; 10 bases map to TRBD1. CDR3 size: 14 residues. The V gene's germline CDR1 is MGHRA and CDR2 YSYEKL. Trimming cost V 4 bases and J 2 bases; bases outside gene matches: 1. CDR3 amino acids: CASSPDRGQETQYF. For the CDR3, the DNA is TGCGCCAGCAGCCCGGACAGGGGGCAAGAGACCCAGTACTTC.

The rearrangement links TRBV2 to TRBJ2-6; TRBD1 matches at 8 bases. Germline V gene lookup returns CDR1 SNHLY and CDR2 FYNNEI. The CDR3 runs 18 residues. The trim removed 6 bases at V and 0 bases at J, leaving 10 bases unmatched. The CDR3 reads CASRQTGGTHSGANVLTF. Written as DNA, the CDR3 is TGTGCCAGCAGACAAACAGGGGGTACCCACTCTGGGGCCAACGTCCTGACTTTC. Filled out from reference TRBV2 and TRBJ2-6, the complete variable domain reads EPEVTQTPSHQVTQMGQEVILRCVPISNHLYFYWYRQILGQKVEFLVSFYNNEISEKSEIFDDQFSVERPDGSNFTLKIRSTKLEDSAMYFCASRQTGGTHSGANVLTFGAGSRLTVL.

The chain has TRBV7-9 and TRBJ1-1; D is unresolved. The germline V gene encodes CDR1 SEHNR and CDR2 FQNEAQ (reference sequence). V dropped 5 bases and J dropped 5 bases, with 12 bases sitting between them. This CDR3 is built from 13 residues. Here the CDR3 DNA reads TGTGCCAGCAGCCTGGCGAGGGCTACTGAAGCTTTCTTT. This translates into CASSLARATEAFF. Based on the CDR3 plus reference TRBV7-9 and TRBJ1-1, the full variable domain is DTGVSQNPRHKITKRGQNVTFRCDPISEHNRLYWYRQTLGQGPEFLTYFQNEAQLEKSRLLSDRFSAERPKGSFSTLEIQRTEQGDSAMYLCASSLARATEAFFGQGTRLTVV.

The chain employs TRBV9 and TRBJ2-7; D is perhaps TRBD1 (6 bases). This CDR3 comprises 14 residues. In germline, CDR1 is SGDLS, CDR2 YYNGEE. V shed 3 bases and J shed 7 bases, with 17 bases lying between them. CDR3: CASSAGDTASEQYF. The DNA for the CDR3 is TGTGCCAGCAGCGCCGGGGACACCGCTTCTGAGCAGTACTTC.

J is TRBJ2-1 and V is TRBV29-1; TRBD2 might be the D (5 bases). The V end was cut by 1 base, the J end by 3 bases, with 7 bases between. This CDR3 spans 13 amino acids. Germline loops: CDR1 SQVTM, CDR2 ANQGSEA. CDR3 bases: TGCAGCGTTGAAGTCGGGAACTACAATGAGCAGTTCTTC. Residues: CSVEVGNYNEQFF.

This clone was detected only a few times. The rearrangement links TRBV4-2 to TRBJ2-3; TRBD2 agrees at 7 bases. J gave up 4 bases and V 1 base, and 5 bases lay outside the gene matches. The CDR3 sequence is 15 residues long. The germline V gene has CDR1 LGHNA and CDR2 YNFKEQ. In DNA, the CDR3 is TGTGCCAGCAGCCAAGCGGCGGGAGAGGCAGATACGCAGTATTTT. It codes for CASSQAAGEADTQYF.

The V gene is TRBV6-5, the J gene TRBJ1-2; D perhaps matches TRBD1 (6 bases). CDR1 and CDR2 (germline): MNHEY, SVGAGI. V was cut by 0 bases and J by 6 bases, with 14 bases left in between. This CDR3 region has 15 residues. For the CDR3, the DNA is TGTGCCAGCAGTTACTCTCTGGGGGGGGCGAATGGCTACACCTTC. Its translation: CASSYSLGGANGYTF.

The V and J genes are TRBV11-2 and TRBJ2-7; D call uncertain. Germline values: CDR1 SGHAT, CDR2 FQNNGV. This CDR3 has 13 residues. Trimming removed 2 bases at V and 4 bases at J, with 9 bases between. CDR3 sequence reads: CASSLILEYEQYF. CDR3 in DNA: TGTGCCAGCAGCTTAATCCTAGAGTACGAGCAGTACTTC. Full variable domain (missing parts from reference TRBV11-2 and TRBJ2-7): EAGVAQSPRYKIIEKRQSVAFWCNPISGHATLYWYQQILGQGPKLLIQFQNNGVVDDSQLPKDRFSAERLKGVDSTLKIQPAKLEDSAVYLCASSLILEYEQYFGPGTRLTVT.

This clone was found once. V gene TRBV2 combines with J gene TRBJ2-2, with a tentative D call TRBD1 (6 bases). This CDR3 contains 14 residues. Trimming took 4 bases from V and 1 from J, leaving 7 bases between them. CDR1 is SNHLY, CDR2 FYNNEI, per germline. CDR3 in amino acids: CASSGQENTGELFF. The DNA of the CDR3 is TGTGCCAGCAGTGGACAGGAGAACACCGGGGAGCTGTTTTTT.